One and the same sample provided the 17 T cell receptor beta chains below, sequenced in a study of cytomegalovirus exposure and HLA in healthy donors. The PCR was carried out with 60 Vbeta primers and 13 Jbeta primers. Repertoires were generated with immunoSEQ multiplex PCR, while TCRdb's copy carries only in-frame clones and drops some. The table shows tens of thousands of clones, with 60% to 85% occurring only once. Specimen: PBMCs. The receptor set was obtained from a man aged 40-55 years in good health and CMV-seronegative.

The gene calls are TRBV29-1 and TRBJ2-7, with D perhaps matching TRBD2 (6 bases). Between the trimmed V and J ends, which lost 6 bases and 6 bases, there was a span of 21 bases. The CDR3 covers 14 residues. The germline CDR1 and CDR2 sequences are SQVTM and ANQGSEA. The DNA of the CDR3 is TGCAGCGTCGCCTGGGCCAGCGGGTCTGTCGAGCAGTACTTC. As protein: CSVAWASGSVEQYF.

The rearrangement links TRBV7-9 to TRBJ2-7; TRBD2 aligns across 9 bases. Looked up from germline, CDR1 is SEHNR and CDR2 is FQNEAQ (reference sequence). Trimming took 3 bases from V and 5 from J; bases not matched to a gene: 11. The CDR3 totals 16 residues. The CDR3 loop is CASSLNMIGGRDEQYF. In DNA form, the CDR3 reads TGTGCCAGCAGCTTGAACATGATCGGCGGGAGGGACGAGCAGTACTTC.

This clone was counted a single time. This chain connects TRBV5-8 to TRBJ2-3, with 10 bases matching TRBD2. The CDR3 runs 16 residues. Germline-derived CDR1 and CDR2 are SGHTS and YDEGEE. V shed 4 bases, J shed 4 bases, and the junction held 9 bases outside the gene matches. Here the CDR3 reads CASSPRTSGRSDTQYF. The CDR3 DNA follows: TGTGCCAGCAGCCCTCGGACTAGCGGACGCTCAGATACGCAGTATTTT.

This sequence joins TRBV20-1 and TRBJ2-3; D is uncertain. The V end was cut by 6 bases, the J end by 9 bases, with 13 bases between. Looked up from germline, CDR1 is DFQATT and CDR2 is SNEGSKA (reference sequence). The CDR3 runs 11 residues. CDR3 nucleotides: TGCAGTGCCCTTACTCCTCCAACGCAGTATTTT. Translated: CSALTPPTQYF.

The chain couples TRBV7-3 to TRBJ2-3; D is perhaps TRBD2 (6 bases). V shed 3 bases and J shed 0 bases, with 10 bases lying between them. Germline V gene data show CDR1 as SGHTA and CDR2 as FQGTGA. The CDR3 sequence is 15 residues long. The DNA of the CDR3 is TGTGCCAGCAGCTTGGGACTTCCTAGCACAGATACGCAGTATTTT. It specifies CASSLGLPSTDTQYF.

The chain links TRBV7-9 to TRBJ1-4; TRBD1 is a possible D gene (5 bases). Trimming left V 2 bases short and J 6 bases short, with 10 bases between. Germline V gives CDR1 SEHNR, CDR2 FQNEAQ (reference sequence). The CDR3 loop spans 14 amino acids. The CDR3 spells CASSLRQGDEKLFF. CDR3 nucleotide sequence: TGTGCCAGCAGCTTAAGGCAGGGCGATGAAAAACTGTTTTTT.

The chain couples TRBV10-3 to TRBJ2-1, with D possibly TRBD1 on 6 matching bases. V lost 4 bases, J lost 2 bases, and 15 bases lay in between. In germline, CDR1 is ENHRY, CDR2 SYGVKD. The CDR3 extends over 16 amino acids. The CDR3 nucleotides are TGTGCCATCAGTGCCTCAGGGGCCCTCACCTACAATGAGCAGTTCTTC. It is translated as CAISASGALTYNEQFF.

The chain combines TRBV28 with TRBJ2-1; D might be TRBD2 (5 bases). CDR1 is MDHEN, CDR2 SYDVKM, per germline. CDR3 length: 12 residues. V was cut by 4 bases and J by 12 bases, with 13 bases left in between. The CDR3 DNA reads as TGTGCCAGCAGTTCTACCCAACTAGTGCAGTTCTTC. Translating gives CASSSTQLVQFF.

The J gene is TRBJ2-1, the V gene TRBV5-1; D is unclear. The V end was cut by 1 base, the J end by 0 bases, with 8 bases between. The CDR3 is 15 amino acids. CDR1 SGHRS and CDR2 YFSETQ come from the germline V gene. CDR3 DNA sequence: TGCGCCAGCAGCTTGAGCGCCAGCTCCTACAATGAGCAGTTCTTC. This encodes CASSLSASSYNEQFF.

The V call is TRBV2, the J call TRBJ2-7, with 11 nucleotides matching TRBD1. The CDR3 has 16 amino acids. CDR1 and CDR2 from the germline V gene are SNHLY and FYNNEI. Trimming took 2 bases from V and 3 from J; bases not matched to a gene: 6. The CDR3 sequence is CASSEIKGQGVYEQYF. The CDR3 DNA sequence: TGTGCCAGCAGTGAAATCAAGGGACAGGGGGTCTACGAGCAGTACTTC.

This chain joins TRBV18 and TRBJ2-2, with 8 bases fitting TRBD1. From germline, CDR1 is KGHSH and CDR2 LQKENI. The CDR3 has 17 residues. V lost 3 bases to trimming and J lost 4 bases; unmatched junction nucleotides: 10. The CDR3 sequence: CASSPFYGQGSTGELFF. CDR3 sequence (DNA): TGTGCCAGCTCACCCTTCTACGGACAGGGCAGCACCGGGGAGCTGTTTTTT.

This chain connects TRBV6-1 to TRBJ1-1, with 7 positions matching TRBD1. CDR3 length: 15 residues. With 4 bases clipped from V and 0 bases from J, the junction kept 5 bases outside the gene matches. Germline V gives CDR1 MNHNS, CDR2 SASEGT. In DNA form, the CDR3 reads TGTGCCAGCAGTGGCAGGGGGAAGGTGAACACTGAAGCTTTCTTT. It translates to CASSGRGKVNTEAFF.

The rearrangement joins TRBV10-3 to TRBJ2-1, with D tentatively TRBD1 (5 bases). Trimming left V 6 bases short and J 8 bases short, with 11 bases between. This CDR3 has 12 amino acids. CDR1 ENHRY and CDR2 SYGVKD come from the germline V gene. The CDR3 nucleotides are TGTGCCATCAGGGAATTAGGGGATGAGCAGTTCTTC. It encodes CAIRELGDEQFF.

The chain is built from TRBV5-1 and TRBJ2-2, with 8 bases fitting TRBD1. The ends lost 4 bases at V and 1 base at J; junction bases unmatched: 6. The germline CDR1 and CDR2 sequences are SGHRS and YFSETQ. The CDR3 loop spans 16 amino acids. The CDR3 here is CASSERQGKNTGELFF. In DNA form, the CDR3 reads TGCGCCAGCAGCGAACGACAGGGGAAGAACACCGGGGAGCTGTTTTTT.

The chain carries TRBV27 and TRBJ1-1; D gene uncertain. Germline V gene lookup returns CDR1 MNHEY and CDR2 SMNVEV (reference sequence). The CDR3 extends over 16 amino acids. V was pared by 5 bases and J by 6 bases, with 22 bases between. CDR3 residues: CASSTMREGGLAEAFF. The CDR3 nucleotides read TGTGCCAGCAGTACCATGAGGGAGGGAGGTTTGGCTGAAGCTTTCTTT.

The chain links TRBV6-1 to TRBJ2-7, with D possibly matching TRBD2 (5 bases). In germline, CDR1 is MNHNS, CDR2 SASEGT. Trimming left V 2 bases short and J 4 bases short, with 6 bases between. This CDR3 spans 12 amino acids. The CDR3 protein is CASSETGYEQYF. The CDR3, as DNA: TGTGCCAGCAGTGAAACGGGGTACGAGCAGTACTTC.

The V and J genes are TRBV5-4 and TRBJ1-3, with D perhaps TRBD1 (6 bases). CDR1 is SGHNT, CDR2 YYREEE, per germline (reference sequence). The length of the CDR3 is 16 residues. Trimming removed 1 base at V and 4 bases at J, with 15 bases between. The chain's CDR3 is CASSLWDPGEGNTIYF. CDR3 in DNA: TGTGCCAGCAGCTTGTGGGACCCAGGGGAAGGAAACACCATATATTTT.